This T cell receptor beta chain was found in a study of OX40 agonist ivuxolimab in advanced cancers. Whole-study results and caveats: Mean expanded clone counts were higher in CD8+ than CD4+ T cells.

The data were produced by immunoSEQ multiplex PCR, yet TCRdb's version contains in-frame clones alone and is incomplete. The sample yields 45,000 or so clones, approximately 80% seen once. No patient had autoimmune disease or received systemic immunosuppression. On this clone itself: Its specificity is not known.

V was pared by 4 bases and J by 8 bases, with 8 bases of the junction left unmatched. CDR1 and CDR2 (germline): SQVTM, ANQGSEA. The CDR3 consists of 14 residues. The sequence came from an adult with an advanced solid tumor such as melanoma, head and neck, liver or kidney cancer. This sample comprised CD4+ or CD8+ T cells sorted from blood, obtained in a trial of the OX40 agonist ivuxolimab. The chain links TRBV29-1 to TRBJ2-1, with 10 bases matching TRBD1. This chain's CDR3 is CSVADGTGAYEQFF. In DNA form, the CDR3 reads TGCAGCGTTGCGGATGGGACAGGGGCTTATGAGCAGTTCTTC.